A single sample gave rise to the 13 T cell receptor beta chains below, sequenced in a study of identical twins. TCRdb itself ran the 5' RACE reads through MiXCR, one entry per CDR3 protein. Of roughly 490,000 distinct CDR3 sequences in the sample, roughly an eighth were seen once. These data were likewise used in another study, on yellow fever vaccine responses in identical twins.

The source material was CD4+ T cells sorted from blood. The receptors were gathered from a woman aged 18-30 years in good health.

This clonotype was seen ten or more times. The CDR3 reads CASRPLAGGYSSYEQYF. The CDR3, as DNA: TGTGCCAGCAGACCCCTAGCGGGGGGCTATAGCTCCTACGAGCAGTACTTC. The chain combines TRBV7-2 with TRBJ2-7; 11 bases align to TRBD2. The V gene end was trimmed by 6 bases and the J gene end by 0 bases; junction bases not matched to a gene: 10. The germline gives CDR1 SGHTA, CDR2 FQGNSA. The length of the CDR3 is 17 residues.

This clonotype was detected many times. J is TRBJ2-3 and V is TRBV12-3 or TRBV12-4; no clear D gene. CDR3 length: 15 amino acids. Trimming cost V 1 base and J 3 bases, with 11 bases left between them. CDR3 loop: CASSLGSGGTDTQYF. CDR3 sequence (DNA): TGTGCCAGCAGTTTAGGCAGTGGTGGAACAGATACGCAGTATTTT.

This chain links TRBV7-9 with TRBJ2-3; D is ambiguous. Per the germline V gene, CDR1 is SEHNR and CDR2 is FQNEAQ (reference sequence). The CDR3 length is 13 residues. V was cut by 5 bases and J by 3 bases, with 9 bases left in between. The CDR3 region has the DNA TGTGCCAGCAGCCCGAAAGGTACAGATACGCAGTATTTT. It specifies CASSPKGTDTQYF.

J is TRBJ2-1 and V is TRBV5-1; D unclear. V dropped 5 bases and J dropped 7 bases, with 13 bases sitting between them. Germline CDR1 SGHRS, CDR2 YFSETQ. The CDR3 is 13 amino acids. The CDR3 loop is CASSSGLENEQFF. As DNA, the CDR3 is TGCGCCAGCAGTTCTGGTCTGGAGAATGAGCAGTTCTTC.

This clonotype was seen more than once but under ten times. The chain has TRBV20-1 and TRBJ2-1; 11 bases agree with TRBD2. Germline CDR1 reads DFQATT; CDR2 reads SNEGSKA (reference sequence). The junction had 7 bases not matched to a gene; V was cut back by 0 bases and J by 12 bases. This CDR3 has 14 amino acids. CDR3 sequence: CSARDLTSGSTQFF. DNA of the CDR3: TGCAGTGCTAGAGATCTTACTAGCGGGAGTACGCAGTTCTTC.

This clonotype was observed a handful of times. This chain links TRBV29-1 with TRBJ1-2, with unresolved D. This CDR3 region has 13 residues. Trimming cost V 6 bases and J 7 bases, with 18 bases left between them. CDR1 is SQVTM and CDR2 is ANQGSEA in the germline V gene. The CDR3 is CSVDRAGSLGYTF. Here the CDR3 DNA reads TGCAGCGTGGACCGGGCTGGTTCCCTTGGCTACACCTTC. The full variable domain, completed using reference TRBV29-1 and TRBJ1-2, is SAVISQKPSRDICQRGTSLTIQCQVDSQVTMMFWYRQQPGQSLTLIATANQGSEATYESGFVIDKFPISRPNLTFSTLTVSNMSPEDSSIYLCSVDRAGSLGYTFGSGTRLTVV.

This clonotype occurred a few times. The rearrangement joins TRBV10-3 to TRBJ2-3; 12 bases align to TRBD2. The germline V gene encodes CDR1 ENHRY and CDR2 SYGVKD. The CDR3 consists of 22 residues. V lost 2 bases to trimming and J lost 0 bases; unmatched junction nucleotides: 18. Here the CDR3 reads CAISEHRLAGVLPVSSTDTQYF. The CDR3 DNA follows: TGTGCCATCAGTGAGCATCGACTAGCGGGGGTTCTCCCGGTATCTAGCACAGATACGCAGTATTTT.

The chain is built from TRBV6-2 or TRBV6-3 and TRBJ2-1, with D tentatively TRBD1 (6 bases). This CDR3 has 12 residues. Germline loops: CDR1 MNHEY, CDR2 SVGEGT. The V end was cut by 5 bases, the J end by 14 bases, with 16 bases between. The CDR3 DNA reads as TGTGCCAGCAGTCCTAGGGGGACCCGGGAGTTCTTC. It codes for CASSPRGTREFF.

The rearrangement uses TRBV5-5 and TRBJ2-1, with a weak D call TRBD1 (6 bases). The germline V gene has CDR1 SGHKS and CDR2 YYEKEE (reference sequence). Trimming took 0 bases from V and 9 from J, leaving 13 bases between them. The length of the CDR3 is 14 residues. This CDR3 is CASSLDRAIGEQFF. The DNA for the CDR3 is TGTGCCAGCAGCTTGGACAGGGCCATCGGTGAGCAGTTCTTC.

The chain joins TRBV20-1 to TRBJ1-1, with D possibly being TRBD1 (6 bases). Trimming took off 6 bases at V and 2 bases at J, with 10 bases between the two ends. The CDR3 contains 12 residues. The germline V gene has CDR1 DFQATT and CDR2 SNEGSKA (reference sequence). The CDR3 sequence is CSARQVNTEAFF. DNA of the CDR3: TGCAGTGCCAGACAGGTAAACACTGAAGCTTTCTTT.

The table lists this clonotype with a few counts. The chain has TRBV7-2 and TRBJ2-1; 14 bases agree with TRBD2. The J segment lost 7 bases and the V segment lost 4 bases, leaving 9 bases of the junction unmatched. The CDR3 has 17 amino acids. Germline lookup yields CDR1 SGHTA and CDR2 FQGNSA. CDR3 sequence: CASSSQTSGRARNEQFF. The CDR3 nucleotides are TGTGCCAGCAGCTCTCAGACTAGCGGGAGGGCCAGGAATGAGCAGTTCTTC.

This clonotype was detected many times. In DNA, the CDR3 is TGCAGCGTTGGCCCCGGATCCCCCTACGAGCAGTACTTC. It encodes CSVGPGSPYEQYF. J is TRBJ2-7 and V is TRBV29-1, with D hard to call. V was trimmed by 4 bases and J by 2 bases, leaving 12 bases between them. CDR3 size: 13 residues. Per the germline V gene, CDR1 is SQVTM and CDR2 is ANQGSEA.

This chain links TRBV10-1 with TRBJ2-3; D may be TRBD1 (6 bases). The CDR3 has 14 residues. V lost 5 bases and J lost 6, with 15 bases in between. CDR1 and CDR2 from the germline V gene are WNHNN and SYGVQD (reference sequence). CDR3: CASSLDSPVDTQYF. The CDR3 region has the DNA TGCGCCAGCAGTTTGGACAGTCCCGTCGATACGCAGTATTTT.